This T cell receptor (beta chain) was captured by sequencing in a study of read filtering for tumor transcriptome and immune sequencing. This library used 300 to 500 ng RNA and molecular barcoded adaptors spanning alpha/delta and beta/gamma chains. In TCRdb, the reads were re-called with MiXCR into one record per CDR3 protein. The profile shows 93,000 or so distinct CDR3 sequences, 20% to 25% of them singletons. This clonotype has at least ten counts. From germline, CDR1 is SNHLY and CDR2 FYNNEI. The germline V and J ends were trimmed by 5 bases and 1 base, with 11 bases remaining between them. The CDR3 spans 14 residues.

Sequenced material: a population of CD138-negative cells sorted from bone marrow. The chain carries TRBV2 and TRBJ1-2; TRBD1 is a possible D gene (5 bases). The clonotype comes from a donor at least 40 years old with multiple myeloma. The CDR3 spells CASSPRVFNYGYTF. For the CDR3, the DNA is TGTGCCAGCAGTCCCAGGGTATTTAACTATGGCTACACCTTC.